The 16 T cell receptor beta chains presented below share a single source sample, sequenced in a study of T cells in Graves' hyperthyroidism and ophthalmopathy. There were TCR beta CDR3 regions amplified from RNA transcripts. The HTBI set primed first-round TCR CDR3 RT-PCR. TCRdb ran MiXCR on the multiplex PCR reads and lists one entry per CDR3 protein. The table records 300,000 to 450,000 distinct CDR3 sequences, 14% of them present only once. Sequenced material: blood. All receptors derive from a woman aged 55-69 years with Graves' hyperthyroidism.

This clonotype came up many times. The chain joins TRBV30 to TRBJ2-5, with D perhaps TRBD2 (5 bases). V was cut by 2 bases and J by 2 bases, with 9 bases left in between. In germline, CDR1 is GTSNPN, CDR2 SVGIG (reference sequence). The CDR3 has 13 amino acids. CDR3 sequence: CAWSRRTQETQYF. In nucleotides, the CDR3 is TGTGCCTGGAGTCGGCGGACTCAAGAGACCCAGTACTTC.

With respect to this clonotype: A read error is possible here, since a much larger clone lies one base away. The conserved closing phenylalanine or tryptophan is absent in this CDR3, likely reflecting a read error. The chain links TRBV27 to TRBJ2-7; D may be TRBD1 or TRBD2 (6 bases each). The germline V and J ends were trimmed by 3 bases and 2 bases, with 14 bases remaining between them. The CDR3 sequence is 15 residues long. Germline lookup yields CDR1 MNHEY and CDR2 SMNVEV (reference sequence). CDR3 in DNA: TGTGCCAGCAGTTTCCGGGGGCCAACACCCTACGAGCAGTACTCC. Its translation: CASSFRGPTPYEQYS.

The table lists this clonotype with many counts. The J gene is TRBJ1-1, the V gene TRBV20-1; weak D call: TRBD1 (6 bases). Looked up from germline, CDR1 is DFQATT and CDR2 is SNEGSKA (reference sequence). CDR3 length: 14 amino acids. Trimming cost V 1 base and J 1 base, with 10 bases left between them. The chain's CDR3 is CSARVGGGNTEAFF. CDR3 DNA: TGCAGTGCTAGAGTAGGGGGGGGGAACACTGAAGCTTTCTTT.

The chain has TRBV10-3 and TRBJ2-1; D unclear. V shed 2 bases and J shed 4 bases, with 9 bases lying between them. The CDR3 has 14 amino acids. CDR1 and CDR2 from the germline V gene are ENHRY and SYGVKD. The CDR3 loop reads CAISELPLYNEQFF. CDR3 DNA sequence: TGTGCCATCAGTGAGCTTCCCCTTTACAATGAGCAGTTCTTC.

This clonotype was seen at least ten times. The gene calls are TRBV20-1 and TRBJ2-7; TRBD2 agrees at 11 bases. The CDR3 has 19 residues. Unmatched junction bases numbered 21, after V lost 6 bases and J lost 2 bases. Germline V lookup: CDR1 DFQATT, CDR2 SNEGSKA (reference sequence). The CDR3 sequence is CSATPVTFASGRTAYEQYF. CDR3 nucleotides: TGCAGTGCCACTCCTGTTACTTTCGCTAGCGGGAGGACCGCCTACGAGCAGTACTTC.

V and J are TRBV7-8 and TRBJ2-7, with D possibly TRBD1 on 6 matching bases. This CDR3 spans 17 amino acids. Trimming cost V 1 base and J 7 bases, with 23 bases left between them. The germline V gene has CDR1 SGHVS and CDR2 FQNEAQ. DNA of the CDR3: TGTGCCAGCAGCTTAGACCAGGGGACCGACTTTGGATGGGAGCAGTACTTC. This gives the protein CASSLDQGTDFGWEQYF.

This chain links TRBV7-7 with TRBJ2-3, with D maybe TRBD2 (6 bases). The CDR3 covers 13 residues. Germline V CDR1 and CDR2: SSHAT, FNYEAQ (reference sequence). CDR3 sequence (DNA): TGTGCTAGCGGCCTAGGGCCATCTAATACGCAGTATTTT. Protein sequence: CASGLGPSNTQYF. The variable domain in full, with the rest retrieved from reference TRBV7-7 and TRBJ2-3, is GAGVSQSPRYKVTKRGQDVTLRCDPISSHATLYWYQQALGQGPEFLTYFNYEAQPDKSGLPSDRFSAERPEGSISTLTIQRTEQRDSAMYRCASGLGPSNTQYFGPGTRLTVL.

At least ten counts were recorded for this clonotype. V gene TRBV5-5 combines with J gene TRBJ1-4; the D gene is possibly TRBD1 (6 bases). The V end lost 0 bases, the J end lost 8 bases, and 11 bases lay between the germline ends. This CDR3 has 14 residues. Germline-derived CDR1 and CDR2 are SGHKS and YYEKEE (reference sequence). For the CDR3, the DNA is TGTGCCAGCAGCTTGGAGGGGGTATCGGAAAAACTGTTTTTT. Protein: CASSLEGVSEKLFF.

In DNA form, the CDR3 reads TGTGCCAGCAGCTTAACCGGGACGCAAAATGAAAAACTGTTTTTT. Its protein is CASSLTGTQNEKLFF. V is TRBV7-3 and J is TRBJ1-4; a weak D match, TRBD1 (5 bases). Germline assignment: CDR1 SGHTA and CDR2 FQGTGA. The CDR3 has 15 amino acids. V was shortened by 0 bases and J by 5 bases, with 10 bases between the two germline ends.

The sample holds many counts of this clonotype. This chain joins TRBV5-6 and TRBJ2-4; D is perhaps TRBD2 (5 bases). This CDR3 region has 14 residues. Germline CDR1 reads SGHDT; CDR2 reads YYEEEE. Deletions cut 4 bases from V and 7 bases from J, with 15 bases between. The CDR3 nucleotides are TGTGCCAGCAGCCCCGGCCAGCCGGGGAACATTCAGTACTTC. Translating gives CASSPGQPGNIQYF.

J is TRBJ2-2 and V is TRBV10-1; D is unresolved. The V gene's germline CDR1 is WNHNN and CDR2 SYGVQD (reference sequence). The CDR3 extends over 15 amino acids. Trimming took off 10 bases at V and 0 bases at J, with 15 bases between the two ends. CDR3 region: CATSGPPSNTGELFF. CDR3 DNA: TGCGCCACATCTGGTCCACCCTCGAACACCGGGGAGCTGTTTTTT.

Concerning this clonotype: One junction end does not reproduce the germline sequence, and a read error may be involved. This rearrangement joins TRBV3-1 to TRBJ2-7; no definite D call. This CDR3 has 11 amino acids. CDR1 and CDR2 (germline): LGHDT, YNNKEL (reference sequence). The CDR3 here is CAGSQTREQYF. The CDR3 coding sequence is TGTGCCGGCAGCCAAACTCGCGAGCAGTACTTC.

This clonotype was counted at least ten times. The rearrangement uses TRBV6-5 and TRBJ1-2; 8 nucleotides align to TRBD1. V gave up 2 bases and J gave up 2 bases; unmatched junction bases: 4. Per the germline V gene, CDR1 is MNHEY and CDR2 is SVGAGI. The CDR3 contains 15 residues. The CDR3 reads CASSYTRTGNYGYTF. CDR3 bases: TGTGCCAGCAGTTACACGCGGACAGGGAACTATGGCTACACCTTC.

Ten or more counts support this clonotype. The V and J genes are TRBV18 and TRBJ2-3, with unresolved D. CDR1 is KGHSH and CDR2 is LQKENI in the germline V gene. There are 14 residues in the CDR3. V dropped 0 bases and J dropped 0 bases, with 4 bases sitting between them. CDR3 coding DNA: TGTGCCAGCTCACCACCGTCCAGCACAGATACGCAGTATTTT. Its translation is CASSPPSSTDTQYF.

With regard to this clonotype: A much larger clone differs by one base, so this may be a read error. The rearrangement links TRBV5-1 to TRBJ2-1, with TRBD2 matching over 9 bases. Losses at the gene ends were 2 bases for V and 4 bases for J; bases not matched to a gene: 4. Germline V CDR1 and CDR2: SGHRS, YFSETQ. The CDR3 contains 15 residues. The CDR3 DNA reads TGCGCCAGCAGCTTCCCGACTAGCGGTTACAATGAGCAGTTCTTC. Protein sequence: CASSFPTSGYNEQFF.

In this sample, this clonotype turned up many times. The DNA of the CDR3 is TGTGCCAGCAGTGAATTGGTGACAGGGGGTAATGAAAAACTGTTTTTT. Amino acids: CASSELVTGGNEKLFF. This chain joins TRBV6-1 and TRBJ1-4, with 9 nucleotides matching TRBD1. CDR1 MNHNS and CDR2 SASEGT come from the germline V gene. V gave up 2 bases and J gave up 4 bases; unmatched junction bases: 5. This CDR3 region has 16 residues.